The clone carrying this T cell receptor (beta chain) was seen only a few times. Its target is not known. Trimming cost V 1 base and J 0 bases, with 6 bases left between them. Germline CDR1 DFQATT, CDR2 SNEGSKA (reference sequence). The CDR3 length is 13 residues. The data originate from a study of identical twins. Points from the study as a whole: Some out-of-frame alpha sequences were shared by twins, and these showed excess low generation probability. Cord blood beta clonotypes that were abundant carried fewer insertions, and memory repertoires showed no such trend.

A universal primer site arose from template switching, and cDNA bore unique molecular identifiers. TCRdb itself ran the 5' RACE reads through MiXCR, one entry per CDR3 protein. The sample carries roughly 470,000 distinct CDR3 sequences, roughly an eighth recorded once. A further study also used this sample, focusing on yellow fever vaccine responses in identical twins.

The sample was CD4+ T cells sorted from blood. This sequence joins TRBV20-1 and TRBJ1-2, with unresolved D. This sequence was found in a woman aged 18-30 years in good health. DNA of the CDR3: TGCAGTGCTAGAGTGGCCGCTAACTATGGCTACACCTTC. This translates into CSARVAANYGYTF.